Sequencing of this TCR beta chain was carried out in a study of T cell changes during pregnancy in multiple sclerosis. Profiling relied on immunoSEQ multiplex PCR, and the TCRdb table lists in-frame clones only, not all of them. Of some 70,000 clones in the sample, roughly 90% were seen once. The CDR3 covers 16 residues. Per germline, CDR1 KGHSH and CDR2 LQKENI. The V gene end was trimmed by 2 bases and the J gene end by 0 bases; junction bases not matched to a gene: 6. This TCR was sampled from a female donor in good health, enrolled as a control in a pregnancy study. The rearrangement links TRBV18 to TRBJ1-1; TRBD1 matches at 7 bases. The specimen was peripheral blood, collected after pregnancy. The CDR3 DNA reads as TGTGCCAGCTCACCATTCCCGGGACAGCTGAACACTGAAGCTTTCTTT. Translating gives CASSPFPGQLNTEAFF.